This TCR beta chain comes out of a study of identical twins. Study-wide findings and caveats: Fewer insertions characterized abundant cord blood beta clonotypes, whereas memory repertoires showed none.

A universal primer site was created by template switching, with the cDNA bearing unique molecular identifiers. A single record per CDR3 protein comes from TCRdb applying MiXCR to the 5' RACE reads. Among 1.5 million to 2 million distinct CDR3 sequences, roughly a third were seen once, and the ten largest hold over 0.25%. The CDR3 covers 14 residues. CDR1 is MNHEY and CDR2 is SVGAGI in the germline V gene. The V end was cut by 0 bases, the J end by 10 bases, with 13 bases between. Worth noting for this clonotype: Its antigen is unidentified. A much larger clone differs by one base, so this may be a read error.

The chain is built from TRBV6-5 and TRBJ2-1, with D maybe TRBD2 (6 bases). This TCR came from a newborn girl in good health. Sequenced material: cord blood. The CDR3 reads CASSYSKTSFEQFF. CDR3 sequence (DNA): TGTGCCAGCAGTTACTCGAAGACTAGTTTCGAGCAGTTCTTC.